This T cell receptor beta chain was observed in a study of blood T cell repertoires in COVID-19. V was pared by 5 bases and J by 0 bases, with 11 bases between. Germline-derived CDR1 and CDR2 are SEHNR and FQNEAQ (reference sequence). CDR3 size: 15 residues. This table comes from immunoSEQ multiplex PCR, and its TCRdb copy is limited to in-frame clones, with some not included. The profile shows roughly 230,000 clones, around 90% of them singletons. Followed over time, Seattle patients had been enrolled while infection was active. The sample comprised peripheral blood. This TCR was sampled from a woman in her sixties or seventies with COVID-19, enrolled during active disease. V is TRBV7-9 and J is TRBJ2-1, with D uncertain. CDR3 bases: TGTGCCAGCAGCATAGATGGCAGCTCCTACAATGAGCAGTTCTTC. Its protein product is CASSIDGSSYNEQFF.